The 16 T cell receptor beta chains given below trace back to one sample, sequenced in a study of CD8 T cells in Susac syndrome. RNA in amounts of roughly 0.5 to 1 ug was reverse transcribed with random hexamers. Via MiXCR, TCRdb re-called the immunoSEQ multiplex PCR reads, giving one row per CDR3 protein. The sample records almost 450,000 distinct CDR3 sequences, around 83% being singletons. Specimen: CD8+ T cells from PBMCs. The origin of the receptors is a human donor with multiple sclerosis.

The chain recombines TRBV2 with TRBJ1-3; unclear D gene. This CDR3 has 13 residues. V gave up 4 bases and J gave up 2 bases, with 6 bases separating them. Germline values: CDR1 SNHLY, CDR2 FYNNEI. In DNA form, the CDR3 reads TGTGCCAGCAGTGGGGAACCTGGAAACACCATATATTTT. Protein sequence: CASSGEPGNTIYF.

The rearrangement joins TRBV15 to TRBJ2-7; TRBD1 is a possible D gene (5 bases). Trimming shortened V by 5 bases and J by 2 bases, and 16 bases separated the two germline ends. The germline V gene has CDR1 LNHNV and CDR2 YYDKDF (reference sequence). The CDR3 length is 15 residues. CDR3 sequence: CATSPPMGQPYEQYF. The DNA for the CDR3 is TGTGCCACCAGCCCCCCCATGGGGCAACCCTACGAGCAGTACTTC.

The chain carries TRBV5-5 and TRBJ2-7; 9 bases fit TRBD1. The CDR3 covers 14 residues. Losses at the gene ends were 3 bases for V and 2 bases for J; bases not matched to a gene: 3. Germline lookup yields CDR1 SGHKS and CDR2 YYEKEE (reference sequence). CDR3 sequence reads: CASSWRQGAYEQYF. CDR3 in DNA: TGTGCCAGCAGCTGGAGACAGGGGGCCTACGAGCAGTACTTC.

The rearrangement links TRBV4-1 to TRBJ2-5, with 8 bases lining up with TRBD2. After removal of 0 bases from V and 2 bases from J, the junction contained 5 bases not matched to a gene. CDR3 length equals 16 residues. Per germline, CDR1 MGHRA and CDR2 YSYEKL. CDR3 nucleotides: TGCGCCAGCAGCCAAGATGCTAGCGGGCGACAAGAGACCCAGTACTTC. Its protein is CASSQDASGRQETQYF.

The count of this clonotype is one. The chain links TRBV7-6 to TRBJ1-1; no firm D call. This CDR3 spans 14 amino acids. Trimming left V 1 base short and J 1 base short, with 7 bases between. Germline-derived CDR1 and CDR2 are SGHVS and FNYEAQ. The CDR3 coding sequence is TGTGCCAGCAGCTTAGACTGGACGAACACTGAAGCTTTCTTT. It yields the protein CASSLDWTNTEAFF.

The chain links TRBV6-1 to TRBJ1-2; TRBD1 matches at 7 bases. CDR3 length equals 16 residues. Germline V gene lookup returns CDR1 MNHNS and CDR2 SASEGT. V lost 6 bases and J lost 4; bases outside the gene matches: 14. The CDR3 region has the DNA TGTGCCAGCAGGCTACAGGGGCCTCCAGACTTCTATGGCTACACCTTC. The encoded protein is CASRLQGPPDFYGYTF.

This rearrangement joins TRBV27 to TRBJ1-2, with a tentative D call TRBD1 (5 bases). The CDR3 is 14 residues long. Germline V CDR1 and CDR2: MNHEY, SMNVEV (reference sequence). The germline V and J ends were trimmed by 5 bases and 4 bases, with 14 bases remaining between them. This chain's CDR3 is CASSPHGGSYGYTF. The CDR3 DNA sequence: TGTGCCAGCAGTCCCCACGGGGGTAGCTATGGCTACACCTTC.

The rearrangement links TRBV3-1 to TRBJ1-2; D not resolved. V was trimmed by 4 bases and J by 7 bases, leaving 19 bases between them. The CDR3 totals 15 residues. Germline CDR1 is LGHDT and CDR2 is YNNKEL (reference sequence). The CDR3 DNA is TGTGCCAGCAGCCCTATAGCGGGAAGTGAGCTTGGCTACACCTTC. It encodes CASSPIAGSELGYTF. Supplemented by reference TRBV3-1 and TRBJ1-2, the full variable domain reads DTAVSQTPKYLVTQMGNDKSIKCEQNLGHDTMYWYKQDSKKFLKIMFSYNNKELIINETVPNRFSPKSPDKAHLNLHINSLELGDSAVYFCASSPIAGSELGYTFGSGTRLTVV.

The chain has TRBV5-1 and TRBJ1-5; D uncertain. V lost 4 bases and J 6 bases, leaving 17 bases between the germline ends. CDR3 size: 15 residues. Germline CDR1 is SGHRS and CDR2 is YFSETQ. This chain's CDR3 is CASSLDSGRGQPQHF. The CDR3, as DNA: TGCGCCAGCAGCCTCGATAGCGGACGTGGTCAGCCCCAGCATTTT.

The chain is built from TRBV12-3 or TRBV12-4 and TRBJ2-7; D might be TRBD2 (5 bases). The CDR3 is 11 residues long. V shed 7 bases and J shed 6 bases, with 10 bases lying between them. This CDR3 reads CASIGGLEQYF. As DNA, the CDR3 is TGTGCCAGCATAGGCGGACTCGAGCAGTACTTC.

The chain combines TRBV30 with TRBJ1-6; a weak D match, TRBD1 (5 bases). V gave up 0 bases and J gave up 10 bases, with 16 bases separating them. The CDR3 runs 15 residues. Looked up from germline, CDR1 is GTSNPN and CDR2 is SVGIG (reference sequence). The CDR3 reads CAWSVGVRGKSPLHF. CDR3 nucleotide sequence: TGTGCCTGGAGTGTGGGGGTACGGGGGAAGTCACCCCTCCACTTT.

The count of this clonotype is one. V usage is TRBV7-9 and J usage is TRBJ2-3; 7 nucleotides align to TRBD1. Germline lookup yields CDR1 SEHNR and CDR2 FQNEAQ (reference sequence). V shed 2 bases and J 2 bases; nucleotides not matched to a gene: 4. This CDR3 region has 15 residues. The CDR3 loop reads CASSLSTGYTDTQYF. DNA for the CDR3: TGTGCCAGCAGCTTATCGACAGGGTACACAGATACGCAGTATTTT.

The chain has TRBV4-1 and TRBJ2-2; 8 bases are shared with TRBD2. CDR3 length equals 17 residues. CDR1 is MGHRA and CDR2 is YSYEKL in the germline V gene. J was trimmed by 5 bases and V by 1 base; bases with no gene match: 9. CDR3 nucleotide sequence: TGCGCCAGCAGCCAAGCACCGGGACTAGGGAATACCGGGGAGCTGTTTTTT. The encoded protein is CASSQAPGLGNTGELFF.

This chain uses TRBV28 with TRBJ2-3; D call uncertain. CDR3 length: 13 residues. Germline V gene sequence: CDR1 MDHEN, CDR2 SYDVKM. V gave up 5 bases and J gave up 3 bases, with 9 bases separating them. CDR3 amino acids: CASSGGETDTQYF. The CDR3 bases are TGTGCCAGCAGTGGCGGAGAAACAGATACGCAGTATTTT.

In this sample, this clonotype turned up a few times. The chain combines TRBV6-2 or TRBV6-3 with TRBJ2-2; D tentatively fits TRBD1 or TRBD2 (5 bases each). The V end was cut by 6 bases, the J end by 0 bases, with 11 bases between. CDR1 is MNHEY and CDR2 is SVGEGT in the germline V gene. This CDR3 is 15 amino acids long. This CDR3 is CASRGEPTNTGELFF. In nucleotides, the CDR3 is TGTGCCAGCAGGGGGGAACCTACGAACACCGGGGAGCTGTTTTTT.

Only one count was recorded for this clonotype. The chain is built from TRBV9 and TRBJ2-1; TRBD2 matches 7 bases. This CDR3 is built from 15 residues. CDR1 is SGDLS, CDR2 YYNGEE, per germline. J gave up 3 bases and V 2 bases, and 5 bases lay outside the gene matches. As DNA, the CDR3 is TGTGCCAGCAGCGTGGAGACTAGCAGCTACAATGAGCAGTTCTTC. The encoded protein is CASSVETSSYNEQFF.